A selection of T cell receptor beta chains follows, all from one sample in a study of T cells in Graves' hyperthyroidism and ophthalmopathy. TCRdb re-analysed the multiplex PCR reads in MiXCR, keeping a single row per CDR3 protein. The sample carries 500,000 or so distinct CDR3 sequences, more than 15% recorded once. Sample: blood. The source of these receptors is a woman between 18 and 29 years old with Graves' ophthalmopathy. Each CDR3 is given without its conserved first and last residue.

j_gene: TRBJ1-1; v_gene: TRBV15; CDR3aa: ATSREGEYTEAF
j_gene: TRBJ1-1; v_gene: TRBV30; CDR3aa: AWSVGVTEAF
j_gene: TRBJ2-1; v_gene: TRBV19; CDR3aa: ASSPIGQGGWQF
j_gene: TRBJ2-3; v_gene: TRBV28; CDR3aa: ASREGGKDTDTQY
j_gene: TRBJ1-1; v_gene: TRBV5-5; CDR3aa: ASSLQGLEAF
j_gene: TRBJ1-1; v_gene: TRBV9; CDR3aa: ASSGKQGLDTEAF
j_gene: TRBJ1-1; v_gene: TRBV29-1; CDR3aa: SVGTTEAF
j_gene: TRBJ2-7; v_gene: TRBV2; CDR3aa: ASSRLEYYEQY
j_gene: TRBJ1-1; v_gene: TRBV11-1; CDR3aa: ASKQQLNTEAF
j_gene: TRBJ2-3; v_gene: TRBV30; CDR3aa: AWTRLAGVSDTQY
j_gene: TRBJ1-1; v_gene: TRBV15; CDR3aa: ATSSAQGTFEAF
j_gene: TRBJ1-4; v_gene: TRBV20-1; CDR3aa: SARDRRGGEKLF
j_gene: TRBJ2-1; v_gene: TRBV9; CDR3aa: ASSVAGGEHNEQF
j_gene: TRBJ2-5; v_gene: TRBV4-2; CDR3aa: ASSQTNSRGAKRAETQY
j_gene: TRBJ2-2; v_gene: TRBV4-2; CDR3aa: ASSQGVGLAGDGELF
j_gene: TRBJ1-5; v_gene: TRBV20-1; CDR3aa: SAVDGARSNQPQH
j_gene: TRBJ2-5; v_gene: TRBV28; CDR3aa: ASSFEGQGGETQY
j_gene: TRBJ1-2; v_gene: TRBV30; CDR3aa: AWSVRSRGSYYGYT
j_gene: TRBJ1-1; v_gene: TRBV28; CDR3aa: ASSLRRMNTEAF